What follows are 22 T cell receptor beta chains derived from one specimen sequenced in a study of blood T cell repertoires in COVID-19. The assay was immunoSEQ multiplex PCR, and TCRdb's table has in-frame clones only and misses some. Of more than 60,000 clones detected, approximately 90% appear once; the ten largest clones hold around a tenth. The source material was PBMCs or T cells enriched from blood (not recorded which). These receptors all stem from a woman aged 35 to 49 who had recovered from COVID-19.

The gene calls are TRBV7-9 and TRBJ2-5; 12 bases are shared with TRBD2. CDR3 size: 16 residues. V shed 5 bases, J shed 1 base, and the junction held 5 bases outside the gene matches. Germline V lookup: CDR1 SEHNR, CDR2 FQNEAQ (reference sequence). The CDR3 DNA follows: TGTGCCAGCAGCATTGGACTAGCGGGACTCCAAGAGACCCAGTACTTC. It translates to CASSIGLAGLQETQYF.

The chain carries TRBV18 and TRBJ1-1; D is undetermined. Germline V gene data show CDR1 as KGHSH and CDR2 as LQKENI. CDR3 size: 13 residues. V dropped 6 bases and J dropped 5 bases, with 13 bases sitting between them. CDR3 region: CASSGRAGTEAFF. The CDR3 DNA sequence: TGTGCCAGCTCCGGGAGGGCGGGGACTGAAGCTTTCTTT.

The chain has TRBV6-2 or TRBV6-3 and TRBJ1-2; D gene unclear. This CDR3 has 15 amino acids. Trimming stripped 2 bases from V and 1 base from J, with 11 bases between. Germline CDR1 is MNHEY and CDR2 is SVGEGT. CDR3 nucleotides: TGTGCCAGCAGTTACCTCCTGAGCGGTAACTATGGCTACACCTTC. Its protein product is CASSYLLSGNYGYTF.

The V gene is TRBV9, the J gene TRBJ2-5; D is possibly TRBD2 (6 bases). The germline CDR1 and CDR2 sequences are SGDLS and YYNGEE. The V and J ends lost 1 base and 1 base respectively, with 8 bases between them. The CDR3 is 14 residues long. CDR3 loop: CASSVRAGQETQYF. CDR3 bases: TGTGCCAGCAGCGTAAGAGCGGGCCAAGAGACCCAGTACTTC.

This clone appeared once. This sequence joins TRBV7-8 and TRBJ2-2, with no clear D. CDR3 length: 16 residues. Germline values: CDR1 SGHVS, CDR2 FQNEAQ. Between the trimmed V and J ends, which lost 2 bases and 6 bases, there was a span of 16 bases. The CDR3 sequence is CASSLSHPAVAGELFF. Here the CDR3 DNA reads TGTGCCAGCAGCTTATCACACCCTGCTGTGGCCGGGGAGCTGTTTTTT.

This clone was observed a handful of times. The rearrangement uses TRBV27 and TRBJ1-4; TRBD1 agrees at 9 bases. Looked up from germline, CDR1 is MNHEY and CDR2 is SMNVEV (reference sequence). The V and J ends lost 5 bases and 6 bases, in that order; junction bases with no gene match: 4. CDR3 length equals 14 residues. The CDR3 nucleotides read TGTGCCAGCAGTGACAGGGGGGGACATGAAAAACTGTTTTTT. Translated, it gives CASSDRGGHEKLFF.

The genes are TRBV27 and TRBJ2-7; possible D gene TRBD2, 5 bases. The CDR3 consists of 14 residues. V lost 5 bases to trimming and J lost 3 bases, with 14 bases between them. The germline V gene has CDR1 MNHEY and CDR2 SMNVEV (reference sequence). CDR3 nucleotide sequence: TGTGCCAGCAGTCCGGCGGACGGACTCTACGAGCAGTACTTC. Translation gives CASSPADGLYEQYF.

The gene calls are TRBV9 and TRBJ2-1, with 11 bases lining up with TRBD2. Unmatched junction bases numbered 6, after V lost 2 bases and J lost 5 bases. Germline CDR1 and CDR2: SGDLS and YYNGEE. The CDR3 sequence is 16 residues long. CDR3 coding DNA: TGTGCCAGCAGCGTGGACCTAGCGGGGGGAAACAATGAGCAGTTCTTC. Its protein product is CASSVDLAGGNNEQFF.

The V gene is TRBV6-1, the J gene TRBJ2-3; 9 positions match TRBD2. Germline V CDR1 and CDR2: MNHNS, SASEGT. The CDR3 covers 17 residues. V gave up 1 base and J gave up 3 bases; unmatched junction bases: 8. The CDR3 DNA sequence: TGTGCCAGCAGTGAAGGTCGGCTAGCGGGGAGAACAGATACGCAGTATTTT. Protein sequence: CASSEGRLAGRTDTQYF.

This chain connects TRBV5-1 to TRBJ2-1; 16 bases match TRBD2. The CDR3 runs 18 residues. In germline, CDR1 is SGHRS, CDR2 YFSETQ. V gave up 3 bases and J gave up 0 bases; unmatched junction bases: 3. The CDR3 loop is CASSSGLAGGSSYNEQFF. In DNA, the CDR3 is TGCGCCAGCAGCTCGGGACTAGCGGGGGGGTCCTCCTACAATGAGCAGTTCTTC.

The chain employs TRBV3-1 (or the pseudogene TRBV3-2) and TRBJ2-5, with TRBD2 identical over 9 bases. The CDR3 runs to 16 residues. CDR1 LGHDT and CDR2 YNNKEL come from the germline V gene (reference sequence). J was trimmed by 5 bases and V by 0 bases; bases with no gene match: 7. The CDR3 DNA reads as TGTGCCAGCAGCCAAGATCTGGGCGGGGGGGCGGAGACCCAGTACTTC. As protein: CASSQDLGGGAETQYF.

The chain employs TRBV6-5 and TRBJ2-2; 7 nucleotides agree with TRBD1. The CDR3 totals 14 residues. Germline CDR1 and CDR2: MNHEY and SVGAGI. Trimming cost V 8 bases and J 2 bases; bases outside gene matches: 5. The CDR3 loop is CASSGTVNTGELFF. The CDR3, as DNA: TGTGCCAGCTCCGGGACAGTAAACACCGGGGAGCTGTTTTTT.

This clone is a singleton in its sample. The chain uses TRBV16 and TRBJ1-1; D may be TRBD1 (5 bases). Germline CDR1 reads KGHSY; CDR2 reads FQNENV. V shed 4 bases and J shed 1 base, with 10 bases lying between them. The CDR3 spans 14 residues. For the CDR3, the DNA is TGTGCCAGCAGCCGGATGGGGGGGAACACTGAAGCTTTCTTT. As protein: CASSRMGGNTEAFF.

This clone occurred a few times. The V and J genes are TRBV6-5 and TRBJ2-1, with 9 bases lining up with TRBD1. CDR1 and CDR2 (germline): MNHEY, SVGAGI. V was pared by 6 bases and J by 7 bases, with 10 bases of the junction left unmatched. CDR3 size: 15 residues. The CDR3 DNA reads as TGTGCCAGCAGGAGTTCCGGGACAGGGTCAAATGAGCAGTTCTTC. This sequence encodes CASRSSGTGSNEQFF.

J is TRBJ2-5 and V is TRBV6-1, with a weak D call TRBD1 (5 bases). The V end lost 2 bases, the J end lost 1 base, and 20 bases lay between the germline ends. The CDR3 loop spans 18 amino acids. Germline loops: CDR1 MNHNS, CDR2 SASEGT. Written as DNA, the CDR3 is TGTGCCAGCAGTGAATTTTGGGGCAGCTCCTTCCTCCAAGAGACCCAGTACTTC. The encoded protein is CASSEFWGSSFLQETQYF.

CDR3 sequence: CASNPRTDSTGELFF. DNA for the CDR3: TGTGCCAGCAACCCCCGGACAGACTCCACCGGGGAGCTGTTTTTT. V gene TRBV2 combines with J gene TRBJ2-2, with D maybe TRBD1 (6 bases). V was shortened by 7 bases and J by 4 bases, with 16 bases between the two germline ends. Per the germline V gene, CDR1 is SNHLY and CDR2 is FYNNEI. CDR3 size: 15 residues.

This clone was seen a few times. The chain employs TRBV6-1 and TRBJ2-7, with 8 positions matching TRBD1. The V and J ends lost 3 bases and 7 bases, in that order; junction bases with no gene match: 14. Germline CDR1 and CDR2: MNHNS and SASEGT. The CDR3 has 16 amino acids. The CDR3 coding sequence is TGTGCCAGCAGTGACTTATCCGGGACAGGCGGTCGGGAGCAGTACTTC. This codes for CASSDLSGTGGREQYF.

The chain is built from TRBV7-2 and TRBJ1-6, with TRBD1 matching 8 bases. The V and J ends lost 3 bases and 11 bases, in that order; junction bases with no gene match: 6. This CDR3 has 14 residues. Germline V gives CDR1 SGHTA, CDR2 FQGNSA. CDR3 region: CASSFSDRGTPLHF. DNA for the CDR3: TGTGCCAGCAGCTTTAGTGACAGGGGAACACCCCTCCACTTT.

The CDR3 DNA sequence: TGCGCCAGCAGTGCCAGGTCTGCTTATAGCAATCAGCCCCAGCATTTT. The encoded protein is CASSARSAYSNQPQHF. The chain joins TRBV10-2 to TRBJ1-5; D not certain. The CDR3 spans 16 residues. V shed 4 bases and J shed 0 bases, with 13 bases lying between them. Germline CDR1 is WSHSY and CDR2 is SAAADI.

The chain carries TRBV5-1 and TRBJ1-6; 7 nucleotides line up with TRBD1. Germline CDR1 SGHRS, CDR2 YFSETQ. Trimming cost V 4 bases and J 7 bases; bases outside gene matches: 5. The CDR3 has 14 residues. CDR3 residues: CASSPGQANSPLHF. The CDR3 DNA is TGCGCCAGCAGCCCCGGACAGGCCAATTCACCCCTCCACTTT.

The J gene is TRBJ1-1, the V gene TRBV5-1; 9 nucleotides match TRBD1. CDR1 and CDR2 (germline): SGHRS, YFSETQ. This CDR3 has 16 amino acids. With 0 bases clipped from V and 0 bases from J, the junction kept 3 bases outside the gene matches. The CDR3 coding sequence is TGCGCCAGCAGCTTGGTCTACAGGGGGCTGAACACTGAAGCTTTCTTT. It translates to CASSLVYRGLNTEAFF.

As DNA, the CDR3 is TGCGCCAGCGGGACAGGGGGATCCTACGAGCAGTACTTC. Protein: CASGTGGSYEQYF. The chain combines TRBV5-1 with TRBJ2-7; 11 nucleotides agree with TRBD1. The V segment lost 7 bases and the J segment 1 base; nucleotides outside the gene matches: 1. The CDR3 sequence is 13 residues long. Germline V gives CDR1 SGHRS, CDR2 YFSETQ.